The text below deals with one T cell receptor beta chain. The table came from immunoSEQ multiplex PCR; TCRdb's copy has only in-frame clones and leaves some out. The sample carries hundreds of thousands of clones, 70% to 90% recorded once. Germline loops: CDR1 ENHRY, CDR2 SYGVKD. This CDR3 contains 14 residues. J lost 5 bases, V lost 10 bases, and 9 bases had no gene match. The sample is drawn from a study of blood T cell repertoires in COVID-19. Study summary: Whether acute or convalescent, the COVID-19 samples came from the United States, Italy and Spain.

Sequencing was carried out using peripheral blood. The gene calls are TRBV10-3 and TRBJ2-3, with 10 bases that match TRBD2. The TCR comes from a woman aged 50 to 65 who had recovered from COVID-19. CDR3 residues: CATLDLAGVDTQYF. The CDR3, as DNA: TGTGCCACCCTAGATCTAGCGGGGGTAGATACGCAGTATTTT.